The rows below give T cell receptor beta chains drawn from one sample of a study of shared clonotypes between healthy human individuals. Here immunoSEQ multiplex PCR was the method, and the copy in TCRdb shows in-frame clones only, minus some. The sample includes 550,000 to 850,000 clones, around 70% of them seen just once. Specimen: memory CD4+ T cells sorted from blood. These receptors were obtained from a woman between 25 and 40 years old in good health. Each CDR3 is given with its conserved first and last residue. A D gene is named only where the DNA matches it firmly. Some rows mark clone size as missing; the rest say once, few, many or name a class of expanded clone.

cdr3_aa: CASSRKREKVGDTQYF
cdr3_nt: TGCGCCAGCAGCCGAAAGCGGGAGAAGGTCGGTGATACGCAGTATTTT
d_call: TRBD2
v_call: TRBV4-1
clone_size: .
j_call: TRBJ2-3

cdr3_aa: CASTRAGETDTQYF
cdr3_nt: TGTGCCAGCACTCGAGCGGGAGAAACAGATACGCAGTATTTT
d_call: TRBD2
v_call: TRBV6-1
clone_size: .
j_call: TRBJ2-3

cdr3_aa: CASSLFVNQPQHF
cdr3_nt: TGTGCCAGCAGCTTATTCGTCAATCAGCCCCAGCATTTT
d_call: .
v_call: TRBV7-8
clone_size: many
j_call: TRBJ1-5

cdr3_aa: CASSIVGTYTGELFF
cdr3_nt: TGTGCCAGTAGTATAGTTGGTACCTACACCGGGGAGCTGTTTTTT
d_call: .
v_call: TRBV19
clone_size: .
j_call: TRBJ2-2

cdr3_aa: CASRGGTSGSDEQFF
cdr3_nt: TGTGCCAGTAGGGGGGGGACTAGCGGGAGCGATGAGCAGTTCTTC
d_call: TRBD2
v_call: TRBV19
clone_size: .
j_call: TRBJ2-1

cdr3_aa: CASSSGTGGTEAFF
cdr3_nt: TGCGCCAGCAGCTCCGGGACAGGGGGCACTGAAGCTTTCTTT
d_call: TRBD1
v_call: TRBV5-1
clone_size: many
j_call: TRBJ1-1

cdr3_aa: CASSLASGAWGDTQYF
cdr3_nt: TGCGCCAGCAGCTTGGCCTCGGGAGCGTGGGGAGATACGCAGTATTTT
d_call: .
v_call: TRBV5-1
clone_size: .
j_call: TRBJ2-3

cdr3_aa: CASRPQGMLNEQFF
cdr3_nt: TGTGCCAGCAGGCCCCAGGGTATGTTGAATGAGCAGTTCTTC
d_call: .
v_call: TRBV28
clone_size: many
j_call: TRBJ2-1

cdr3_aa: CAISDGGNTEAFF
cdr3_nt: TGTGCCATCAGTGATGGGGGCAACACTGAAGCTTTCTTT
d_call: .
v_call: TRBV10-3
clone_size: .
j_call: TRBJ1-1

cdr3_aa: CASSYSPTGETQYF
cdr3_nt: TGTGCCAGCAGTTACTCACCCACAGGGGAGACCCAGTACTTC
d_call: .
v_call: TRBV6-6
clone_size: .
j_call: TRBJ2-5

cdr3_aa: CASSKQGDTGELFF
cdr3_nt: TGTGCCAGCAGTAAACAGGGGGACACCGGGGAGCTGTTTTTT
d_call: TRBD1
v_call: TRBV28
clone_size: .
j_call: TRBJ2-2

cdr3_aa: CASTARPNTEAFF
cdr3_nt: TGTGCCAGCACTGCAAGGCCGAACACTGAAGCTTTCTTT
d_call: .
v_call: TRBV6-1
clone_size: .
j_call: TRBJ1-1

cdr3_aa: CASKRQYQETQYF
cdr3_nt: TGTGCCAGCAAGCGACAGTACCAAGAGACCCAGTACTTC
d_call: .
v_call: TRBV6-1
clone_size: once
j_call: TRBJ2-5

cdr3_aa: CASSLGMGPGSYEQYF
cdr3_nt: TGTGCCAGCAGCTTGGGGATGGGGCCAGGATCCTACGAGCAGTACTTC
d_call: .
v_call: TRBV5-4
clone_size: .
j_call: TRBJ2-7

cdr3_aa: CASSDSTSAREQFF
cdr3_nt: TGTGCCAGCAGTGACTCGACTAGCGCTAGAGAGCAGTTCTTC
d_call: TRBD2
v_call: TRBV2
clone_size: .
j_call: TRBJ2-1

cdr3_aa: CASSELSQALHF
cdr3_nt: TGCGCCAGCAGTGAGTTAAGCCAGGCCCTCCACTTT
d_call: .
v_call: TRBV10-2
clone_size: once
j_call: TRBJ1-6

cdr3_aa: CSVHTGYYGYTF
cdr3_nt: TGCAGCGTTCATACTGGATACTATGGCTACACCTTC
d_call: .
v_call: TRBV29-1
clone_size: few
j_call: TRBJ1-2

cdr3_aa: CASSPLTGRSYNEQFF
cdr3_nt: TGTGCCAGCAGTCCCCTTACGGGGAGATCCTACAATGAGCAGTTCTTC
d_call: .
v_call: TRBV27
clone_size: .
j_call: TRBJ2-1

cdr3_aa: CASRLDGRRGTEAFF
cdr3_nt: TGTGCCAGCAGACTTGATGGGAGGAGAGGTACTGAAGCTTTCTTT
d_call: .
v_call: TRBV6-4
clone_size: .
j_call: TRBJ1-1

cdr3_aa: CASSLTTNQPQHF
cdr3_nt: TGTGCCAGCAGCCTCACCACGAACCAGCCCCAGCATTTT
d_call: .
v_call: TRBV14
clone_size: .
j_call: TRBJ1-5

cdr3_aa: CASSFRRAGYNEQFF
cdr3_nt: TGTGCCAGCAGTTTTAGGAGGGCCGGCTACAATGAGCAGTTCTTC
d_call: .
v_call: TRBV27
clone_size: .
j_call: TRBJ2-1

cdr3_aa: CASKWTGGNSPLHF
cdr3_nt: TGTGCCAGTAAGTGGACAGGGGGCAATTCACCCCTCCACTTT
d_call: TRBD1
v_call: TRBV2
clone_size: .
j_call: TRBJ1-6

cdr3_aa: CASSLGNRDYEQYF
cdr3_nt: TGTGCCAGCAGCTTGGGGAACAGGGACTACGAGCAGTACTTC
d_call: .
v_call: TRBV5-4
clone_size: .
j_call: TRBJ2-7

cdr3_aa: CASSRAGSYEQYF
cdr3_nt: TGTGCCAGCAGCCGGGCCGGCTCCTACGAGCAGTACTTC
d_call: .
v_call: TRBV28
clone_size: .
j_call: TRBJ2-7

cdr3_aa: CASESGGSGNTIYF
cdr3_nt: TGTGCCAGTGAATCAGGGGGATCTGGAAACACCATATATTTT
d_call: TRBD1
v_call: TRBV19
clone_size: .
j_call: TRBJ1-3

cdr3_aa: CASRQRDKNYEQYF
cdr3_nt: TGTGCCAGCAGACAGAGGGACAAAAACTACGAGCAGTACTTC
d_call: .
v_call: TRBV2
clone_size: .
j_call: TRBJ2-7

cdr3_aa: CASSQDSSYEQYF
cdr3_nt: TGTGCCAGCAGCCAAGATAGCTCCTACGAGCAGTACTTC
d_call: .
v_call: TRBV4-2
clone_size: .
j_call: TRBJ2-7

cdr3_aa: CASTSNEKLFF
cdr3_nt: TGTGCCAGCACCTCCAATGAAAAACTGTTTTTT
d_call: .
v_call: TRBV28
clone_size: .
j_call: TRBJ1-4

cdr3_aa: CAWNPTGYNSPLHF
cdr3_nt: TGTGCCTGGAATCCGACAGGTTATAATTCACCCCTCCACTTT
d_call: .
v_call: TRBV30
clone_size: few
j_call: TRBJ1-6

cdr3_aa: CASSVQGAGGELFF
cdr3_nt: TGTGCCAGCAGTGTACAGGGGGCTGGCGGGGAGCTGTTTTTT
d_call: TRBD1
v_call: TRBV25-1
clone_size: many
j_call: TRBJ2-2

cdr3_aa: CASSLWRVGYGYTF
cdr3_nt: TGTGCCAGCAGTTTATGGCGAGTGGGCTATGGCTACACCTTC
d_call: .
v_call: TRBV6-5
clone_size: .
j_call: TRBJ1-2

cdr3_aa: CASSLEAQGGTNNEQFF
cdr3_nt: TGCGCCAGCAGCTTGGAAGCACAGGGGGGCACGAACAATGAGCAGTTCTTC
d_call: TRBD1
v_call: TRBV5-1
clone_size: .
j_call: TRBJ2-1

cdr3_aa: CASSYYNQETQYF
cdr3_nt: TGTGCCAGCAGTTATTACAACCAAGAGACCCAGTACTTC
d_call: .
v_call: TRBV27
clone_size: .
j_call: TRBJ2-5

cdr3_aa: CASSYPSGPQHF
cdr3_nt: TGTGCCAGCAGTTACCCCTCAGGGCCCCAGCATTTT
d_call: .
v_call: TRBV6-6
clone_size: .
j_call: TRBJ1-5

cdr3_aa: CASSLGLAGRAFTYEQYF
cdr3_nt: TGCGCCAGCAGCTTGGGACTAGCGGGCCGTGCCTTTACCTACGAGCAGTACTTC
d_call: TRBD2
v_call: TRBV5-1
clone_size: .
j_call: TRBJ2-7

cdr3_aa: CASSQGPRRRDYSDTQYF
cdr3_nt: TGTGCCAGCAGCCAAGGTCCGAGGAGGAGGGACTACTCAGATACGCAGTATTTT
d_call: TRBD2
v_call: TRBV7-2
clone_size: once
j_call: TRBJ2-3

cdr3_aa: CASSSPGQNYGYTF
cdr3_nt: TGTGCCAGCAGTTCTCCGGGACAGAACTATGGCTACACCTTC
d_call: TRBD1
v_call: TRBV5-6
clone_size: .
j_call: TRBJ1-2

cdr3_aa: CASSQVGQQETQYF
cdr3_nt: TGCGCCAGCAGCCAAGTCGGTCAGCAAGAGACCCAGTACTTC
d_call: .
v_call: TRBV4-1
clone_size: .
j_call: TRBJ2-5

cdr3_aa: CASSYGTSGNQETQYF
cdr3_nt: TGCGCCAGCAGCTATGGGACTAGCGGTAACCAAGAGACCCAGTACTTC
d_call: TRBD2
v_call: TRBV5-1
clone_size: .
j_call: TRBJ2-5

cdr3_aa: CSVAGLAVPTDTQYF
cdr3_nt: TGCAGCGTTGCGGGACTAGCGGTCCCCACAGATACGCAGTATTTT
d_call: TRBD2
v_call: TRBV29-1
clone_size: .
j_call: TRBJ2-3

cdr3_aa: CASTNYRDSTYEQYF
cdr3_nt: TGTGCCAGCACCAATTACCGGGACAGTACCTACGAGCAGTACTTC
d_call: TRBD1
v_call: TRBV6-1
clone_size: .
j_call: TRBJ2-7

cdr3_aa: CASSLAGSGTKTQYF
cdr3_nt: TGTGCCAGCAGCTTGGCAGGTAGCGGGACGAAGACCCAGTACTTC
d_call: TRBD2
v_call: TRBV5-4
clone_size: .
j_call: TRBJ2-5

cdr3_aa: CASSRTSNTEAFF
cdr3_nt: TGTGCCAGCAGCCGTACGTCCAACACTGAAGCTTTCTTT
d_call: .
v_call: TRBV6-5
clone_size: .
j_call: TRBJ1-1

cdr3_aa: CASRSTGFNEQYF
cdr3_nt: TGTGCCAGCAGGAGTACAGGGTTCAACGAGCAGTACTTC
d_call: .
v_call: TRBV2
clone_size: .
j_call: TRBJ2-7

cdr3_aa: CASRPGGGHTEAFF
cdr3_nt: TGTGCCAGCAGACCTGGTGGGGGGCACACTGAAGCTTTCTTT
d_call: .
v_call: TRBV28
clone_size: .
j_call: TRBJ1-1

cdr3_aa: CASSSRQAEFF
cdr3_nt: TGTGCCAGCAGTTCACGACAGGCGGAGTTCTTC
d_call: .
v_call: TRBV28
clone_size: .
j_call: TRBJ2-1

cdr3_aa: CASRHGLAAPYEQYF
cdr3_nt: TGTGCCAGCAGGCACGGACTAGCGGCCCCCTACGAGCAGTACTTC
d_call: TRBD2
v_call: TRBV6-6
clone_size: .
j_call: TRBJ2-7

cdr3_aa: CASRGTGWNTGELFF
cdr3_nt: TGTGCCAGCAGGGGGACAGGTTGGAACACCGGGGAGCTGTTTTTT
d_call: TRBD1
v_call: TRBV6-1
clone_size: few
j_call: TRBJ2-2

cdr3_aa: CASSSGLAGGEFF
cdr3_nt: TGTGCCAGCAGCTCCGGACTAGCGGGAGGGGAGTTCTTC
d_call: TRBD2
v_call: TRBV5-4
clone_size: .
j_call: TRBJ2-1

cdr3_aa: CASSDRGRGTEAFF
cdr3_nt: TGTGCCAGTAGTGACAGGGGGCGCGGCACTGAAGCTTTCTTT
d_call: TRBD1
v_call: TRBV19
clone_size: .
j_call: TRBJ1-1